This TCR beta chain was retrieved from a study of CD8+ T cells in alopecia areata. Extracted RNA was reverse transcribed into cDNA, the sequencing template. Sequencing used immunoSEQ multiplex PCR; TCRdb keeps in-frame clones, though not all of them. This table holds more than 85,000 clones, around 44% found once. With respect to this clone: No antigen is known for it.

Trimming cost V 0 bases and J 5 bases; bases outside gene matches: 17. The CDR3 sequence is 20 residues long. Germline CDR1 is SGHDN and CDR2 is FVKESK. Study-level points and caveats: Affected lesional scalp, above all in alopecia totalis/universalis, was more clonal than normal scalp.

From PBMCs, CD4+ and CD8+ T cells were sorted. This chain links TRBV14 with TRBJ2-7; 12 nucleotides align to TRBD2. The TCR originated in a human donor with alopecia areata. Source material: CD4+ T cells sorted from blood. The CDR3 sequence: CASSQDSRPSGRDQFHEQYF. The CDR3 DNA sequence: TGTGCCAGCAGCCAAGATAGTCGGCCTAGCGGGAGGGACCAATTCCACGAGCAGTACTTC.